These 5 T cell receptor beta chains were all obtained from the same sample, sequenced in a study of T-cell memory formation after mild COVID-19. TCRdb processed the 5' RACE reads anew with MiXCR; each CDR3 protein has one entry. The sample holds around 210,000 distinct CDR3 sequences, over 9.5% seen once. Sequenced input: PBMCs or a T cell subset sorted from them (not recorded which). These receptors were taken from a man aged 18 to 29 who had mild COVID-19 (a few samples of this study predate the infection). Cell type and time point are not known.

The chain combines TRBV28 with TRBJ2-7, with unresolved D. The CDR3 sequence is 14 residues long. The germline V and J ends were trimmed by 4 bases and 8 bases, with 18 bases remaining between them. Germline V CDR1 and CDR2: MDHEN, SYDVKM. CDR3 coding DNA: TGTGCCAGCAGTTCAGGCCAACTGCAACCTAAGCAGTACTTC. Its translation: CASSSGQLQPKQYF.

This clonotype has more than one count but fewer than ten. The rearrangement links TRBV6-1 to TRBJ1-2, with D tentatively TRBD1 (6 bases). The CDR3 consists of 16 residues. V shed 0 bases and J shed 4 bases, with 15 bases lying between them. The germline V gene encodes CDR1 MNHNS and CDR2 SASEGT. The CDR3 sequence is CASSEALQGQGYGYTF. DNA for the CDR3: TGTGCCAGCAGTGAAGCGCTTCAGGGGCAAGGCTATGGCTACACCTTC.

This clonotype appeared many times. V gene TRBV20-1 combines with J gene TRBJ2-3, with 11 bases lining up with TRBD2. The germline gives CDR1 DFQATT, CDR2 SNEGSKA (reference sequence). The V segment lost 3 bases and the J segment 4 bases; nucleotides outside the gene matches: 3. There are 14 residues in the CDR3. The CDR3 nucleotides read TGCAGTGCTAGTGATAGCGGGGGGGCAGATACGCAGTATTTT. Translated, it gives CSASDSGGADTQYF.

This clonotype was observed a handful of times. The rearrangement uses TRBV5-1 and TRBJ2-3; D perhaps matches TRBD2 (5 bases). Germline V gene data show CDR1 as SGHRS and CDR2 as YFSETQ. CDR3 size: 14 residues. Trimming removed 2 bases from V and 4 bases from J, with 11 bases in between. CDR3 region: CASSFGDSSDTQYF. As DNA, the CDR3 is TGCGCCAGCAGCTTCGGGGATTCTTCAGATACGCAGTATTTT.

The chain has TRBV29-1 and TRBJ1-1; no reliable D call. The germline V gene has CDR1 SQVTM and CDR2 ANQGSEA. CDR3 length equals 12 residues. The CDR3 protein is CGYRTSPTEAFF. The DNA for the CDR3 is TGCGGGTATCGGACCTCCCCAACTGAAGCTTTCTTT.